This entry is about one TCR beta chain. What this receptor recognizes is not known. The instrument was an Illumina HiSeq 2000. TCR beta cDNA libraries were prepared using 5'RACE template switching, which introduced a universal primer site and unique molecular identifiers. Priming for cDNA synthesis came from the TCR beta constant segment, and two successive PCR amplification steps followed. In the original analysis: Reads were demultiplexed and grouped by UMI with MIGEC, and clonotypes were assembled and quantified with MiTCR. To remove erroneous sequences, TCR cDNA sequences were retained only when supported by two or more reads. Downstream repertoire analysis used the tcR package, and clonotypes were matched across fractions by CDR3 nucleotide sequence plus V segment. VDJmatch was used to annotate antigen specificity against VDJdb, with one amino acid substitution allowed in CDR3. TCRdb reprocessed the reads into one record per CDR3 protein sequence, lacking DNA. TCRdb, rather than the study authors, made the V and J calls. The sample table records about 160,000 distinct CDR3 sequences. Less than 20% of the sample is in the top ten clones.

HCMV-specific IgG was detected in serum with a commercial ELISA kit to determine HCMV serostatus. Peripheral blood mononuclear cells were isolated from blood by Ficoll density gradient centrifugation. This sample was included in a study of T cells expressing NK-cell markers (dated by TCRdb to between 2020 and 2021). General notes on the study: About 8 donors provided sorted CD3+CD56+NKG2C+, CD3+CD56+NKG2C- and CD3+CD56-NKG2C+ T-cell subsets, whose TCR beta-chain repertoires were profiled. Seven of the eight sequenced donors were HCMV-seropositive and one was HCMV-seronegative. Illumina HiSeq 2000/2500, MiSeq or NextSeq was used to sequence libraries as 2 x 150 bp reads. The study sequenced eight donors, all healthy volunteers chosen at random: three men and five women. General study outcomes and caveats: Those dominant clonotypes were again the most abundant among CD3+CD56-NKG2C+ cells in a handful of donors, at about 25-65%. Whether the expanded NKG2C-expressing T cell clones were specific for HCMV antigens remained unclear. For five or six donors, the dominant CD3+CD56+NKG2C+ clonotypes were among the top 10 CD8+ clonotypes and accounted for about 1.0-8% of CD8+ T cells.

CDR1 and CDR2, per the germline V gene (reference sequence), are DFQATT and SNEGSKA. The CDR3 sequence holds 14 residues, the cysteine and phenylalanine included. No DNA sequence is on record. The chain is assembled from TRBV20-1 and TRBJ1-1; the D call from TCRdb, TRBD1, cannot be confirmed without DNA. This clonotype was sampled from a woman between 18 and 69 years old in good health. Sequencing input: blood T cells: a sorted CD56 or NKG2C T cell subset, CD4+ or CD8+ T cells, or bulk PBMC T cells (not recorded which). This receptor carries the CDR3 CSARGSRVRTEAFF.